This TCR beta chain was retrieved from a study of CD8 T cells in ankylosing spondylitis. Broader study findings: Past studies reported some motif variants in reactive arthritis synovial fluid and blood. Significant enrichment of disease-linked clones was reported in matched ankylosing spondylitis synovial fluid.

This clonotype has a count of ten or more. The antigen is undetermined. In germline, CDR1 is SGHRS, CDR2 YFSETQ. V shed 1 base and J shed 1 base, with 11 bases lying between them. The CDR3 spans 15 residues. From the 5' RACE reads, TCRdb called clonotypes with MiXCR, one entry per CDR3 protein. The table includes 100,000 to 150,000 distinct CDR3 sequences, 10% to 12% detected once. The source material was blood, either unsorted or a sorted T cell fraction (not recorded which). This chain links TRBV5-1 with TRBJ1-1, with D unclear. The clonotype comes from a female donor with ankylosing spondylitis or in good health (not recorded which). CDR3 sequence: CASSLSLGRNTEAFF. CDR3 nucleotide sequence: TGCGCCAGCAGCTTGAGCTTAGGGAGGAACACTGAAGCTTTCTTT.